A single sample gave rise to the 5 T cell receptor beta chains below, sequenced in a study of blood T cell repertoires in COVID-19. TCRdb's table, derived via immunoSEQ multiplex PCR, lists solely in-frame clones and lacks some. Here the sample spans around 400,000 clones, about 87% being singletons. Material for sequencing was peripheral blood. Receptor source: a woman aged 55-70 years with COVID-19, enrolled during active disease.

The chain recombines TRBV7-3 with TRBJ2-3; 10 bases map to TRBD2. The ends lost 1 base at V and 6 bases at J; junction bases unmatched: 1. The CDR3 is 14 amino acids. Looked up from germline, CDR1 is SGHTA and CDR2 is FQGTGA. The CDR3 DNA sequence: TGTGCCAGCAGCTTAAATAGCGGGGGGGATACGCAGTATTTT. Translated, it gives CASSLNSGGDTQYF.

The rearrangement links TRBV3-1 (or the pseudogene TRBV3-2) to TRBJ2-1, with 9 positions matching TRBD2. V shed 4 bases and J 1 base; nucleotides not matched to a gene: 2. The germline V gene has CDR1 LGHDT and CDR2 YNNKEL (reference sequence). The CDR3 runs to 15 residues. The CDR3 region is CASSLTSGSYNEQFF. CDR3 sequence (DNA): TGTGCCAGCAGCCTGACTAGCGGTTCCTACAATGAGCAGTTCTTC.

The chain employs TRBV10-3 and TRBJ2-7; D is possibly TRBD1 (5 bases). CDR1 ENHRY and CDR2 SYGVKD come from the germline V gene. The CDR3 is made up of 13 amino acids. Trimming pared 2 bases from V and 6 bases from J, leaving 11 bases between. In nucleotides, the CDR3 is TGTGCCATCAGTGAGACAGGTAGGAGCGAGCAGTACTTC. This encodes CAISETGRSEQYF.

The chain is built from TRBV5-4 and TRBJ2-2, with a tentative D call TRBD1 (6 bases). CDR1 is SGHNT, CDR2 YYREEE, per germline (reference sequence). Between the trimmed V and J ends, which lost 3 bases and 4 bases, there was a span of 16 bases. The CDR3 loop spans 16 amino acids. The CDR3, as DNA: TGTGCCAGCAGCTGGGGGCCTTTTAAGGTCACCGGGGAGCTGTTTTTT. Translating it yields CASSWGPFKVTGELFF.

The V and J genes are TRBV6-6 and TRBJ2-7, with TRBD1 identical over 7 bases. This CDR3 is built from 13 residues. V gave up 2 bases and J gave up 6 bases; unmatched junction bases: 4. Per the germline V gene, CDR1 is MNHNY and CDR2 is SVGAGI (reference sequence). CDR3 region: CASSYGPGGEQYF. CDR3 coding DNA: TGTGCCAGCAGTTACGGGCCAGGGGGCGAGCAGTACTTC.